Following are 32 T cell receptor beta chains from one sample sequenced in a study of beta chain features in type 1 diabetes. Expressed TCRB transcripts were sequenced, since all the RNA that had been isolated was reverse transcribed. Produced via immunoSEQ multiplex PCR; TCRdb's table is partial and in-frame only. This table has roughly 150,000 clones, 63% appearing once. For these TCRs, the target antigens are not known. Study-wide results and limits: TCRB CDR3s from Type 1 diabetes patients were moderately but significantly shorter in all four CD4+ subsets.

Sequencing used naive CD4+ T cells from blood. Receptor source: a man aged 30 to 39 with type 1 diabetes.

This clone was recorded a few times. The J gene is TRBJ1-5, the V gene TRBV27; D is uncertain. Germline assignment: CDR1 MNHEY and CDR2 SMNVEV (reference sequence). Trimming stripped 3 bases from V and 8 bases from J, with 17 bases between. There are 15 residues in the CDR3. The CDR3 loop is CASSFLWRSLKPQHF. The CDR3 bases are TGTGCCAGCAGTTTCCTTTGGCGGAGTCTGAAGCCCCAGCATTTT.

Concerning this clone: The junction does not match germline at one end; this may be a read error. This chain links TRBV9 with TRBJ2-3; TRBD2 might be the D (6 bases). Germline loops: CDR1 SGDLS, CDR2 YYNGEE. The CDR3 totals 14 residues. The CDR3 loop reads CASTVAAQPDTQYF. The CDR3 DNA follows: TGTGCCAGCACCGTAGCGGCCCAACCAGATACGCAGTATTTT.

The rearrangement uses TRBV9 and TRBJ2-1; possibly TRBD1 or TRBD2 for D (6 bases each). Germline V CDR1 and CDR2: SGDLS, YYNGEE. This CDR3 region has 15 residues. The V end was cut by 5 bases, the J end by 4 bases, with 16 bases between. CDR3 in amino acids: CASSERQEGYNEQFF. CDR3 coding DNA: TGTGCCAGCAGTGAGCGACAGGAGGGGTACAATGAGCAGTTCTTC.

The chain couples TRBV10-3 to TRBJ2-7; D uncertain. The germline CDR1 and CDR2 sequences are ENHRY and SYGVKD. The CDR3 covers 13 residues. V shed 5 bases and J shed 3 bases, with 11 bases lying between them. CDR3 coding DNA: TGTGCCATCAGTAACCAACCGCTCTACGAGCAGTACTTC. This codes for CAISNQPLYEQYF.

Remarks on this clone: This CDR3 is also generated by other DNA sequences in the sample. The chain has TRBV20-1 and TRBJ2-3; D is unresolved. Per germline, CDR1 DFQATT and CDR2 SNEGSKA (reference sequence). Trimming stripped 5 bases from V and 1 base from J, with 4 bases between. CDR3 length: 11 residues. The CDR3 loop is CSASRTDTQYF. The CDR3 DNA sequence: TGCAGTGCTTCTCGCACAGATACGCAGTATTTT.

The genes are TRBV30 and TRBJ2-5; perhaps TRBD1 as D (6 bases). The CDR3 contains 14 residues. CDR1 is GTSNPN, CDR2 SVGIG, per germline (reference sequence). Trimming shortened V by 5 bases and J by 3 bases, and 16 bases separated the two germline ends. DNA for the CDR3: TGTGCCTGGGCAGGTCAGGACAGAAAAGAGACCCAGTACTTC. Translated, it gives CAWAGQDRKETQYF.

This sequence joins TRBV7-2 and TRBJ2-3; TRBD1 agrees at 9 bases. CDR1 is SGHTA and CDR2 is FQGNSA in the germline V gene. This CDR3 spans 15 amino acids. Unmatched junction bases numbered 2, after V lost 0 bases and J lost 4 bases. DNA of the CDR3: TGTGCCAGCAGCTTAGCACAGGGGGCGGCAGATACGCAGTATTTT. Translated: CASSLAQGAADTQYF.

This chain connects TRBV29-1 to TRBJ2-5, with D uncertain. The CDR3 contains 13 residues. Looked up from germline, CDR1 is SQVTM and CDR2 is ANQGSEA. V was trimmed by 5 bases and J by 1 base, leaving 11 bases between them. CDR3 residues: CSVSGRAQETQYF. DNA for the CDR3: TGCAGCGTTTCTGGACGGGCCCAAGAGACCCAGTACTTC. Together with reference TRBV29-1 and TRBJ2-5, the CDR3 gives the full variable domain: SAVISQKPSRDICQRGTSLTIQCQVDSQVTMMFWYRQQPGQSLTLIATANQGSEATYESGFVIDKFPISRPNLTFSTLTVSNMSPEDSSIYLCSVSGRAQETQYFGPGTRLLVL.

J is TRBJ2-1 and V is TRBV7-9; D not resolved. Trimming shortened V by 3 bases and J by 10 bases, and 4 bases separated the two germline ends. Germline CDR1 reads SEHNR; CDR2 reads FQNEAQ (reference sequence). This CDR3 comprises 10 residues. CDR3 in DNA: TGTGCCAGCAGCTTGCTAGAGCAGTTCTTC. Residues: CASSLLEQFF.

This chain connects TRBV7-2 to TRBJ2-4; D remains ambiguous. Per germline, CDR1 SGHTA and CDR2 FQGNSA. The CDR3 has 13 amino acids. Trimming removed 1 base from V and 1 base from J, with 2 bases in between. The CDR3 DNA reads TGTGCCAGCAGCTTAGACGCCAAAAACATTCAGTACTTC. Amino acid sequence: CASSLDAKNIQYF.

The chain couples TRBV2 to TRBJ2-5; D might be TRBD1 (6 bases). In germline, CDR1 is SNHLY, CDR2 FYNNEI. The CDR3 loop spans 14 amino acids. Trimming removed 7 bases from V and 0 bases from J, with 12 bases in between. CDR3 in amino acids: CASTRDMYQETQYF. The CDR3 DNA is TGTGCCAGCACCCGGGACATGTACCAAGAGACCCAGTACTTC.

This clone turned up a few times. CDR3 sequence: CASSPQTGGFISRELFF. The CDR3, as DNA: TGCGCCAGCAGCCCCCAGACAGGGGGCTTTATAAGCAGGGAGCTGTTTTTT. V gene TRBV4-3 combines with J gene TRBJ2-2; 10 bases fit TRBD1. The germline V gene encodes CDR1 LGHNA and CDR2 YSLEER. The CDR3 consists of 17 residues. Germline trimming cut 4 bases from V and 9 bases from J; bases unmatched to any gene: 14.

The genes are TRBV29-1 and TRBJ2-3; 9 bases agree with TRBD1. Looked up from germline, CDR1 is SQVTM and CDR2 is ANQGSEA. V dropped 3 bases and J dropped 1; count of bases not matched to a gene: 5. This CDR3 has 15 residues. Written as DNA, the CDR3 is TGCAGCGTTGAGGGGTGGACAGGGGGCACAGATACGCAGTATTTT. Translating gives CSVEGWTGGTDTQYF.

The chain employs TRBV29-1 and TRBJ2-1; 8 bases are a match to TRBD1. The CDR3 is 14 amino acids. Germline V CDR1 and CDR2: SQVTM, ANQGSEA. V shed 5 bases and J 4 bases; nucleotides not matched to a gene: 7. In nucleotides, the CDR3 is TGCAGCGTTCGTAGGACAGGGACTTACAATGAGCAGTTCTTC. Translating it yields CSVRRTGTYNEQFF.

This chain links TRBV19 with TRBJ2-7; TRBD1 matches at 7 bases. The CDR3 spans 14 residues. From germline, CDR1 is LNHDA and CDR2 SQIVND (reference sequence). The V gene end was trimmed by 4 bases and the J gene end by 2 bases; junction bases not matched to a gene: 5. The chain's CDR3 is CASSNVGTAYEQYF. CDR3 in DNA: TGTGCCAGTAGTAATGTCGGGACAGCCTACGAGCAGTACTTC. The entire variable domain, with the rest obtained from reference TRBV19 and TRBJ2-7, is as follows: DGGITQSPKYLFRKEGQNVTLSCEQNLNHDAMYWYRQDPGQGLRLIYYSQIVNDFQKGDIAEGYSVSREKKESFPLTVTSAQKNPTAFYLCASSNVGTAYEQYFGPGTRLTVT.

The V gene is TRBV6-5, the J gene TRBJ2-7, with a tentative D call TRBD1 (6 bases). V lost 8 bases, J lost 6 bases, and 20 bases lay in between. The CDR3 contains 14 residues. CDR1 MNHEY and CDR2 SVGAGI come from the germline V gene. The DNA of the CDR3 is TGTGCCAGCCGACCGACAGGCCCCCCGGGCGAGCAGTACTTC. Protein sequence: CASRPTGPPGEQYF.

The chain joins TRBV25-1 to TRBJ1-2; D is undetermined. The V end lost 4 bases, the J end lost 5 bases, and 8 bases lay between the germline ends. Germline-derived CDR1 and CDR2 are MGHDK and SYGVNS. This CDR3 has 12 residues. The CDR3 nucleotides are TGTGCCAGCAGTGTAGGCATTTATGGCTACACCTTC. Translated: CASSVGIYGYTF.

The rearrangement uses TRBV15 and TRBJ2-7; possible D gene TRBD1, 5 bases. CDR1 and CDR2 (germline): LNHNV, YYDKDF (reference sequence). The CDR3 is 14 amino acids. V lost 3 bases, J lost 0 bases, and 9 bases lay in between. Written as DNA, the CDR3 is TGTGCCACCAGCAGGGACACGAGCTCCTACGAGCAGTACTTC. The encoded protein is CATSRDTSSYEQYF.

The rearrangement joins TRBV13 to TRBJ2-2; D remains unclear. CDR1 is PRHDT, CDR2 FYEKMQ, per germline (reference sequence). CDR3 size: 15 residues. The ends were cut back, 1 base at V and 2 bases at J, with 8 bases in the middle. In nucleotides, the CDR3 is TGTGCCAGCAGCTTAGCCAGGCCTAACACCGGGGAGCTGTTTTTT. It translates to CASSLARPNTGELFF.

This sequence joins TRBV7-8 and TRBJ1-6; D might be TRBD1 (6 bases). The CDR3 contains 17 residues. The V end was cut by 2 bases, the J end by 6 bases, with 17 bases between. The germline gives CDR1 SGHVS, CDR2 FQNEAQ. In nucleotides, the CDR3 is TGTGCCAGCAGCTTATTGGTAGCGGGGGCGGTTAATTCACCCCTCCACTTT. Its protein is CASSLLVAGAVNSPLHF. Filled out from reference TRBV7-8 and TRBJ1-6, the complete variable domain reads GAGVSQSPRYKVAKRGQDVALRCDPISGHVSLFWYQQALGQGPEFLTYFQNEAQLDKSGLPSDRFFAERPEGSVSTLKIQRTQQEDSAVYLCASSLLVAGAVNSPLHFGNGTRLTVT.

This clone was detected once. The chain recombines TRBV7-9 with TRBJ2-7; tentative D call: TRBD1 (7 bases). The CDR3 length is 15 residues. V lost 5 bases, J lost 4 bases, and 18 bases lay in between. Germline V gene lookup returns CDR1 SEHNR and CDR2 FQNEAQ (reference sequence). The CDR3 loop reads CASSPGTAGGYEQYF. CDR3 nucleotide sequence: TGTGCCAGCAGCCCGGGGACAGCCGGGGGATACGAGCAGTACTTC.

This clone was detected only a few times. The chain is built from TRBV4-3 and TRBJ2-3; 9 bases are a match to TRBD1. V trimming: 0 bases; J trimming: 4 bases; junction bases outside the gene matches: 8. Germline V gene data show CDR1 as LGHNA and CDR2 as YSLEER. CDR3 size: 17 residues. Here the CDR3 DNA reads TGCGCCAGCAGCCAAGAGGGACAGGGATTTTGGTCAGATACGCAGTATTTT. Residues: CASSQEGQGFWSDTQYF.

The chain carries TRBV7-2 and TRBJ2-6; D is undetermined. The V end was cut by 6 bases, the J end by 4 bases, with 10 bases between. This CDR3 contains 14 residues. Germline lookup yields CDR1 SGHTA and CDR2 FQGNSA. The CDR3: CASRGGFGANVLTF. The CDR3 region has the DNA TGTGCCAGCAGGGGTGGGTTCGGGGCCAACGTCCTGACTTTC.

The chain joins TRBV7-8 to TRBJ2-1, with no clear D. There are 13 residues in the CDR3. Looked up from germline, CDR1 is SGHVS and CDR2 is FQNEAQ. V lost 3 bases to trimming and J lost 4 bases, with 7 bases between them. The CDR3 region has the DNA TGTGCCAGCAGCTTGCTGGAGTACAATGAGCAGTTCTTC. It encodes CASSLLEYNEQFF.

This chain links TRBV9 with TRBJ2-1; D is unresolved. The CDR3 contains 14 residues. From germline, CDR1 is SGDLS and CDR2 YYNGEE. Trimming took off 0 bases at V and 5 bases at J, with 9 bases between the two ends. The CDR3 is CASSVVVGDNEQFF. The CDR3 DNA reads TGTGCCAGCAGCGTAGTTGTTGGGGACAATGAGCAGTTCTTC.

The chain joins TRBV11-2 to TRBJ2-5; 8 positions match TRBD2. The CDR3 length is 17 residues. Germline V lookup: CDR1 SGHAT, CDR2 FQNNGV. After removal of 0 bases from V and 5 bases from J, the junction contained 11 bases not matched to a gene. In DNA form, the CDR3 reads TGTGCCAGCAGCTTAGAACTCGGACTAGCCCAGGTGGAGACCCAGTACTTC. This gives the protein CASSLELGLAQVETQYF.

The J gene is TRBJ2-1, the V gene TRBV5-6, with D possibly TRBD2 on 6 matching bases. V lost 5 bases to trimming and J lost 4 bases, with 19 bases between them. Germline V gives CDR1 SGHDT, CDR2 YYEEEE. This CDR3 region has 16 residues. The CDR3 loop is CASSSLGEALYNEQFF. Here the CDR3 DNA reads TGTGCCAGCAGTAGCCTCGGGGAGGCGTTATACAATGAGCAGTTCTTC.

This chain uses TRBV7-2 with TRBJ2-5; TRBD1 agrees at 7 bases. Germline CDR1 and CDR2: SGHTA and FQGNSA. The V gene end was trimmed by 6 bases and the J gene end by 4 bases; junction bases not matched to a gene: 5. This CDR3 is 13 amino acids long. The CDR3 reads CASRGTAGETQYF. CDR3 DNA: TGTGCCAGCAGGGGGACAGCAGGAGAGACCCAGTACTTC.

V usage is TRBV29-1 and J usage is TRBJ2-7; maybe TRBD1 (5 bases). Deletions cut 3 bases from V and 6 bases from J, with 12 bases between. The CDR3 consists of 12 residues. Germline CDR1 SQVTM, CDR2 ANQGSEA. The CDR3 here is CSVDPGSAEQYF. The CDR3, as DNA: TGCAGCGTTGACCCAGGGTCAGCCGAGCAGTACTTC.

The chain is built from TRBV29-1 and TRBJ1-3, with unresolved D. Trimming pared 5 bases from V and 5 bases from J, leaving 16 bases between. There are 14 residues in the CDR3. Looked up from germline, CDR1 is SQVTM and CDR2 is ANQGSEA. The CDR3 here is CSVQSKVDRNTIYF. The CDR3 DNA reads as TGCAGCGTTCAATCCAAGGTCGACAGAAACACCATATATTTT.

The sample holds a few counts of this clone. The chain uses TRBV28 and TRBJ2-7; D tentatively reads TRBD1 or TRBD2 (5 bases each). The V gene lost 6 bases and the J gene lost 5 bases, with 17 bases spanning the gap. This CDR3 is 14 amino acids long. Germline CDR1 MDHEN, CDR2 SYDVKM. CDR3 in DNA: TGTGCCAGCAGATCTCCGGGTGTGGGACACGAGCAGTACTTC. This sequence encodes CASRSPGVGHEQYF.

This clone was counted a few times. The chain couples TRBV7-9 to TRBJ2-6; possible D gene TRBD1, 5 bases. Trimming took 2 bases from V and 2 from J, leaving 7 bases between them. The CDR3 totals 15 residues. Germline CDR1 reads SEHNR; CDR2 reads FQNEAQ (reference sequence). The CDR3 here is CASSLQGTGANVLTF. The CDR3 DNA sequence: TGTGCCAGCAGCTTACAGGGAACTGGGGCCAACGTCCTGACTTTC.